Listed below are T cell receptor beta chains from one sample, sequenced in a study of cytomegalovirus exposure and HLA in healthy donors. The method was immunoSEQ multiplex PCR; TCRdb's version includes in-frame clones alone and lacks a portion of them. Found here are under 80,000 clones, 85% to 95% of them singletons; the top ten hold approximately 2.1%. The sequencing sample was made of PBMCs. Receptors were obtained from a woman younger than 30 in good health and CMV-seronegative. CDR3s include the opening cysteine and the closing phenylalanine or tryptophan. D genes are given only for firm matches. Size tells how often a clone was seen (once, few, many) or the class of an expanded clone, and some rows leave it out.

CDR3 DNA | CDR3 protein | D gene | J gene | V gene | clone size
TGTGCCAGCAGTTACGCAGGTTCGAAAATGAACACTGAAGCTTTCTTT | CASSYAGSKMNTEAFF | . | TRBJ1-1 | TRBV6-5 | .
TGTGCCAGCAGCTTATTGCTAGAGGATGAGCAGTTCTTC | CASSLLLEDEQFF | . | TRBJ2-1 | TRBV7-9 | once
TGCGCCAGCGGGGGACAGGCGTCCTACAATGAGCAGTTCTTC | CASGGQASYNEQFF | TRBD1 | TRBJ2-1 | TRBV10-2 | .
TGTGCCAGCAGCTCGCCGGAGGGAGGAATATCTGGAAACACCATATATTTT | CASSSPEGGISGNTIYF | . | TRBJ1-3 | TRBV7-9 | .
TGTGCCAGCAGGTGGGGACAGGGCTCACCCCTCCACTTT | CASRWGQGSPLHF | TRBD1 | TRBJ1-6 | TRBV6-1 | .
TGTGCCAGCAGCCTCGAGGCGGGGGTTGGCGGGCCCCCCTACGAGCAGTACTTC | CASSLEAGVGGPPYEQYF | TRBD2 | TRBJ2-7 | TRBV4-2 | .
TGCACGGGAGGAGGGGATGATGAGCAGTTCTTC | CTGGGDDEQFF | TRBD2 | TRBJ2-1 | TRBV29-1 | .
TGTGCCAGTAGTATCCTTCCAGGCTACGAGCAGTACTTC | CASSILPGYEQYF | . | TRBJ2-7 | TRBV19 | .
TGTGCCAGCAGCAGACAGGGGGCGCGGGGTGTGGATGGCTACACCTTC | CASSRQGARGVDGYTF | TRBD1 | TRBJ1-2 | TRBV5-5 | .
TGTGCCAGCAGACACAGGGTCGTAGCCAAAAACATTCAGTACTTC | CASRHRVVAKNIQYF | . | TRBJ2-4 | TRBV28 | .
TGTGCCAGCAGTCCATGGACAGGGCAAGAGACCCAGTACTTC | CASSPWTGQETQYF | TRBD1 | TRBJ2-5 | TRBV27 | once
TGTGCCAGCAGCCCCAGCTCGACAGGGTTAATTGGTGGCTACACCTTC | CASSPSSTGLIGGYTF | TRBD1 | TRBJ1-2 | TRBV9 | .
TGTGCCTGGACTTCAGCAGATACGCAGTATTTT | CAWTSADTQYF | . | TRBJ2-3 | TRBV30 | .
TGTGCTAGTGGTTTGGTCGATGAGCAGTTCTTC | CASGLVDEQFF | . | TRBJ2-1 | TRBV12-5 | .
TGTGCCAGCAGTTTACCATCGGGGGGCTGGGGCTACACCTTC | CASSLPSGGWGYTF | . | TRBJ1-2 | TRBV28 | .
TGTGCCAGCAGCTTAGGAGGCGGGAGCGGAAAGATCCAAGAGACCCAGTACTTC | CASSLGGGSGKIQETQYF | TRBD2 | TRBJ2-5 | TRBV11-2 | .
TGTGCCAGCAGCTTATGGACAGTCGCACGGGGGAACACTGAAGCTTTCTTT | CASSLWTVARGNTEAFF | . | TRBJ1-1 | TRBV7-2 | .
TGCGCCAGCAGCCAGGGGGCTCTTAGCAATCAGCCCCAGCATTTT | CASSQGALSNQPQHF | . | TRBJ1-5 | TRBV4-1 | .
TGTGCCAGCAGTCAGGACAGGCTGGGCGAGCAGTACTTC | CASSQDRLGEQYF | TRBD1 | TRBJ2-7 | TRBV7-2 | once
TGTGCCAGCAGTGGCGGTACGCAGTATTTT | CASSGGTQYF | . | TRBJ2-3 | TRBV2 | .
TGTGCCAGCAGTTTAACGGTCGATACGCAGTATTTT | CASSLTVDTQYF | . | TRBJ2-3 | TRBV6-1 | .
TGCGCCAGCAGCCAAGAAGTTAAGGGAGGCGGTAGCTCCTACGAGCAGTACTTC | CASSQEVKGGGSSYEQYF | . | TRBJ2-7 | TRBV4-3 | .
TGCAGCATGAAGGGACTTGCAGTGAACACTGAAGCTTTCTTT | CSMKGLAVNTEAFF | . | TRBJ1-1 | TRBV29-1 | once
TGTGCCAGCAGTGAACTAGCGGGACAGTTCTTC | CASSELAGQFF | TRBD2 | TRBJ2-1 | TRBV25-1 | .
TGCAGCGTTGATCTTCAGGCGAACACCGGGGAGCTGTTTTTT | CSVDLQANTGELFF | . | TRBJ2-2 | TRBV29-1 | .